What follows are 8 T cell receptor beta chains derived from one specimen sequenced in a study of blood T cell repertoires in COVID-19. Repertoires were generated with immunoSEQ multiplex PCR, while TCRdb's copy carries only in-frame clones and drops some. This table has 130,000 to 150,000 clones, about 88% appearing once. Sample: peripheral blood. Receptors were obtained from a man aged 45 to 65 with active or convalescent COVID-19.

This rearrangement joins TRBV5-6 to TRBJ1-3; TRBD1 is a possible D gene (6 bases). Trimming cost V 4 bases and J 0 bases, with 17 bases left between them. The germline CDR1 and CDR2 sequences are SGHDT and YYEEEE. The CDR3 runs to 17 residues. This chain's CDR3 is CASSPSGVAGSGNTIYF. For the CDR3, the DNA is TGTGCCAGCAGCCCCTCAGGGGTTGCAGGCTCTGGAAACACCATATATTTT.

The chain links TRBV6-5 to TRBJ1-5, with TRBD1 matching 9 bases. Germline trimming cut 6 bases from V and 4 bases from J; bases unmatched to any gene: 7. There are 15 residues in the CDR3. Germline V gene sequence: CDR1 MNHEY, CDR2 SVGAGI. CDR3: CASRGGGTGNQPQHF. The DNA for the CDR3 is TGTGCCAGCAGAGGGGGGGGGACAGGGAATCAGCCCCAGCATTTT.

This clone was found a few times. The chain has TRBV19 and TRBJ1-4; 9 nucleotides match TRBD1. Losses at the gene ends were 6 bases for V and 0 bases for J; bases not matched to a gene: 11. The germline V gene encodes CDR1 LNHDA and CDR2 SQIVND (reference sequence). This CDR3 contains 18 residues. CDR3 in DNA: TGTGCCAGTAGCGACCGGGACAGGGATTATCCAACTAATGAAAAACTGTTTTTT. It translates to CASSDRDRDYPTNEKLFF.

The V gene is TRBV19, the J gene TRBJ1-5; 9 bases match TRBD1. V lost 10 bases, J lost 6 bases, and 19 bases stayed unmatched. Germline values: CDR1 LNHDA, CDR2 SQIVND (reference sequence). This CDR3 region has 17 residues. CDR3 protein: CATRTKGAGQGTQPQHF. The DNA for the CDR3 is TGTGCCACACGAACCAAGGGGGCCGGACAGGGGACTCAGCCCCAGCATTTT.

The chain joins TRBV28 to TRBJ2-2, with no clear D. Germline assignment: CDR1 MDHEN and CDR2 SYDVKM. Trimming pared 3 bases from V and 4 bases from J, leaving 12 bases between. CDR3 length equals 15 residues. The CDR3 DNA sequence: TGTGCCAGCAGTTTGGTGGCTAGAACCACCGGGGAGCTGTTTTTT. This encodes CASSLVARTTGELFF.

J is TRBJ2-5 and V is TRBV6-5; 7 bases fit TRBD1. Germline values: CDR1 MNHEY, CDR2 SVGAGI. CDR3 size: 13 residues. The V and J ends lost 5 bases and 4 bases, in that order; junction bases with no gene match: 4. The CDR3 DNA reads TGTGCCAGCAGTACACAGGGGTCAGAGACCCAGTACTTC. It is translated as CASSTQGSETQYF.

The CDR3 reads CASSDGGLPAYEQYF. The CDR3 nucleotides read TGTGCCAGCAGTGACGGGGGACTCCCAGCCTACGAGCAGTACTTC. The chain uses TRBV6-4 and TRBJ2-7; TRBD2 might be the D (6 bases). The germline gives CDR1 MRHNA, CDR2 SNTAGT. Between the trimmed V and J ends, which lost 2 bases and 2 bases, there was a span of 13 bases. The CDR3 spans 15 residues.

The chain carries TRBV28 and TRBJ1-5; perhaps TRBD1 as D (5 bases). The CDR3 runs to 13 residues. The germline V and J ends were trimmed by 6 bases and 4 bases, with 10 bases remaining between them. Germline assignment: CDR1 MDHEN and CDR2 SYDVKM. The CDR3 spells CASRWTLNQPQHF. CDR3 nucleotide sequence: TGTGCCAGCAGGTGGACACTGAATCAGCCCCAGCATTTT.